The clone carrying this TCR beta chain was seen a handful of times. Its antigen is unknown. For the second PCR, which ran for roughly 6 to 12 cycles, a sample-barcoded 5' primer and a J-beta primer mix were used. TCRdb redid the calling of the 5' RACE reads with MiXCR, one entry per CDR3 protein. The sample comprises 550,000 to 600,000 distinct CDR3 sequences, more than 45% of which are singletons, and roughly 24% rests with the top ten. The sample belongs to a study of blood T cells in healthy people across ages. Study conclusions and caveats: Naive and antigen-experienced cells were not separated, limiting conclusive comparison. In long-lived donors, naive CD4+ cell counts and diversity exceeded those of aged donors. Across samples, TCR beta diversity tracked strongly with naive T cell percentage.

Trimming removed 1 base from V and 5 bases from J, with 13 bases in between. This CDR3 has 15 residues. CDR1 and CDR2 (germline): SGHRS, YFSETQ. J is TRBJ2-1 and V is TRBV5-1; possible D gene TRBD2, 6 bases. The origin of this receptor is a man at least 80 years old in good health. Sequencing was done on a sample of blood. The CDR3 coding sequence is TGCGCCAGCAGCTTGTCGGGAGTAGTCCACAATGAGCAGTTCTTC. Its translation is CASSLSGVVHNEQFF.